A single sample is the source of the 30 T cell receptor beta chains below, sequenced in a study of T cell responses to AZD1222 COVID-19 vaccine. Produced via immunoSEQ multiplex PCR; TCRdb's table is partial and in-frame only. The sample holds about 120,000 clones, about 85% seen once. This specimen was peripheral blood, taken 28 days after the second AZD1222 dose. All receptors come from an adult who received the AZD1222 COVID-19 vaccine.

Worth noting for this clone: The sample holds other DNA sequences that translate to the same CDR3. The chain links TRBV20-1 to TRBJ1-1, with D possibly matching TRBD1 (5 bases). V lost 5 bases and J lost 3, with 7 bases in between. CDR1 is DFQATT and CDR2 is SNEGSKA in the germline V gene (reference sequence). CDR3 length equals 11 residues. CDR3 DNA: TGCAGTGCTGGCAGGGACACTGAAGCTTTCTTT. Protein product: CSAGRDTEAFF.

This rearrangement joins TRBV7-2 to TRBJ1-3; D remains ambiguous. The V gene lost 5 bases and the J gene lost 4 bases, with 15 bases spanning the gap. CDR1 and CDR2 (germline): SGHTA, FQGNSA. The CDR3 extends over 15 amino acids. CDR3 in DNA: TGTGCCAGCAGCACGACGGGCACTCGAGGAAACACCATATATTTT. This encodes CASSTTGTRGNTIYF.

V is TRBV7-2 and J is TRBJ1-5, with 9 bases aligning to TRBD1. Germline V gives CDR1 SGHTA, CDR2 FQGNSA. CDR3 length equals 14 residues. V lost 4 bases, J lost 5 bases, and 3 bases stayed unmatched. The CDR3 nucleotides are TGTGCCAGCAGCTCCGGACAGGGGTATCAGCCCCAGCATTTT. It codes for CASSSGQGYQPQHF.

The V and J genes are TRBV28 and TRBJ1-6, with D perhaps TRBD1 (6 bases). This CDR3 is 15 amino acids long. V was cut by 6 bases and J by 2 bases, with 11 bases left in between. Germline CDR1 MDHEN, CDR2 SYDVKM. CDR3 region: CASSSRGAYNSPLHF. The DNA for the CDR3 is TGTGCCAGCAGCAGCAGGGGAGCCTATAATTCACCCCTCCACTTT.

This clone appeared a few times. The gene calls are TRBV29-1 and TRBJ1-1; no definite D call. CDR3 length equals 13 residues. The ends were cut back, 0 bases at V and 1 base at J, with 6 bases in the middle. Germline lookup yields CDR1 SQVTM and CDR2 ANQGSEA. In DNA form, the CDR3 reads TGCAGCGTTGAAGAGACGCCGAACACTGAAGCTTTCTTT. Translating it yields CSVEETPNTEAFF.

This clone was seen once. The V call is TRBV5-1, the J call TRBJ2-2; D possibly corresponds to TRBD1 (6 bases). Trimming took off 2 bases at V and 0 bases at J, with 11 bases between the two ends. Germline loops: CDR1 SGHRS, CDR2 YFSETQ. This CDR3 region has 16 residues. Written as DNA, the CDR3 is TGCGCCAGCAGCTTTACTGAGGGGGCGAACACCGGGGAGCTGTTTTTT. Translated: CASSFTEGANTGELFF.

The chain has TRBV6-5 and TRBJ2-5, with D maybe TRBD2 (6 bases). Germline assignment: CDR1 MNHEY and CDR2 SVGAGI. There are 15 residues in the CDR3. Deletions cut 5 bases from V and 2 bases from J, with 15 bases between. CDR3: CASSPEGRRQETQYF. In nucleotides, the CDR3 is TGTGCCAGCAGTCCCGAAGGGAGGAGACAAGAGACCCAGTACTTC.

Note on this clone: The same CDR3 arises from other DNA sequences in this sample as well. V usage is TRBV12-3 or TRBV12-4 and J usage is TRBJ1-1; D gene unclear. This CDR3 spans 13 amino acids. The V end was cut by 6 bases, the J end by 5 bases, with 13 bases between. The CDR3 region has the DNA TGTGCCAGCAGCCTGGTGGGTGATACTGAAGCTTTCTTT. Encoded protein: CASSLVGDTEAFF.

J is TRBJ2-7 and V is TRBV3-1 (or the pseudogene TRBV3-2); D ambiguous. This CDR3 is built from 12 residues. The V gene lost 2 bases and the J gene lost 0 bases, with 2 bases spanning the gap. The V gene's germline CDR1 is LGHDT and CDR2 YNNKEL (reference sequence). The CDR3 DNA reads as TGTGCCAGCAGCCAATCCTCCTACGAGCAGTACTTC. It encodes CASSQSSYEQYF.

The rearrangement uses TRBV28 and TRBJ1-5; 11 nucleotides line up with TRBD1. Germline trimming cut 2 bases from V and 3 bases from J; bases unmatched to any gene: 3. Per the germline V gene, CDR1 is MDHEN and CDR2 is SYDVKM. The CDR3 covers 16 residues. The CDR3 protein is CASSLRDRGANQPQHF. The CDR3 DNA is TGTGCCAGCAGTTTAAGGGACAGGGGGGCCAATCAGCCCCAGCATTTT.

This clone was counted a few times. This sequence joins TRBV6-6 and TRBJ2-1; TRBD2 agrees at 9 bases. The CDR3 length is 14 residues. Germline V gene sequence: CDR1 MNHNY, CDR2 SVGAGI (reference sequence). The V gene end was trimmed by 7 bases and the J gene end by 10 bases; junction bases not matched to a gene: 11. CDR3: CASTQVRLAGEQFF. DNA of the CDR3: TGTGCCAGCACCCAGGTCCGGCTAGCGGGAGAGCAGTTCTTC.

The chain is built from TRBV5-6 and TRBJ1-1; D is uncertain. Germline V gene lookup returns CDR1 SGHDT and CDR2 YYEEEE. V shed 5 bases and J shed 0 bases, with 8 bases lying between them. The CDR3 has 13 amino acids. CDR3 in amino acids: CASRAGMNTEAFF. The CDR3, as DNA: TGTGCCAGCAGGGCGGGCATGAACACTGAAGCTTTCTTT.

The rearrangement uses TRBV11-2 and TRBJ2-7, with D uncertain. The CDR3 totals 11 residues. The germline V gene encodes CDR1 SGHAT and CDR2 FQNNGV. Trimming removed 5 bases at V and 11 bases at J, with 13 bases between. The CDR3 nucleotides are TGTGCCAGCAGCGCAACCCGTGAGAAGTACTTC. Amino acid sequence: CASSATREKYF.

This clone has a handful of counts. The chain joins TRBV7-3 to TRBJ1-6; tentatively, D is TRBD1 (5 bases). With 5 bases removed from V and 7 bases from J, the gap between germline ends came to 15 bases. The CDR3 length is 15 residues. Germline V gene sequence: CDR1 SGHTA, CDR2 FQGTGA. CDR3 coding DNA: TGTGCCAGCAGCGCGCAGGGACGCGGAAATTCACCCCTCCACTTT. It specifies CASSAQGRGNSPLHF.

The chain employs TRBV14 and TRBJ2-7, with 15 nucleotides matching TRBD2. Trimming took 3 bases from V and 6 from J; bases not matched to a gene: 6. CDR1 and CDR2 from the germline V gene are SGHDN and FVKESK. The length of the CDR3 is 16 residues. As DNA, the CDR3 is TGTGCCAGCAGCCAGGGACTAGCGGGGGGCCGGAGCGAGCAGTACTTC. Residues: CASSQGLAGGRSEQYF.

This chain connects TRBV15 to TRBJ1-2; the match to TRBD1 covers 8 bases. Per germline, CDR1 LNHNV and CDR2 YYDKDF (reference sequence). Trimming took 4 bases from V and 4 from J; bases not matched to a gene: 11. CDR3 length: 16 amino acids. CDR3 DNA sequence: TGTGCCACCAGCAACATCAAACAGGGGGGAGGCTATGGCTACACCTTC. Amino acids: CATSNIKQGGGYGYTF.

V is TRBV4-1 and J is TRBJ1-1, with TRBD1 as a possible D gene (6 bases). This CDR3 has 18 residues. Germline V lookup: CDR1 MGHRA, CDR2 YSYEKL. With 0 bases removed from V and 2 bases from J, the gap between germline ends came to 19 bases. CDR3 protein: CASSQDPGGRRRNTEAFF. The DNA of the CDR3 is TGCGCCAGCAGCCAAGATCCTGGGGGCCGGCGTCGTAACACTGAAGCTTTCTTT.

V and J are TRBV2 and TRBJ2-6; possible D gene TRBD1, 6 bases. The V gene lost 7 bases and the J gene lost 2 bases, with 15 bases spanning the gap. This CDR3 is built from 16 residues. Germline lookup yields CDR1 SNHLY and CDR2 FYNNEI. As DNA, the CDR3 is TGTGCCAGCACCTTCGGCCCAGGGGCTGGGGCCAACGTCCTGACTTTC. Its translation is CASTFGPGAGANVLTF.

The V and J genes are TRBV3-1 (or the pseudogene TRBV3-2) and TRBJ1-2; D perhaps matches TRBD1 (6 bases). Germline V gives CDR1 LGHDT, CDR2 YNNKEL (reference sequence). The V and J ends lost 5 bases and 4 bases respectively, with 8 bases between them. The CDR3 is 12 residues long. This CDR3 is CASSAQGYGYTF. In DNA form, the CDR3 reads TGTGCCAGCAGCGCACAGGGCTATGGCTACACCTTC.

The V call is TRBV11-2, the J call TRBJ1-1, with unresolved D. This CDR3 is 14 amino acids long. V shed 5 bases and J shed 10 bases, with 20 bases lying between them. Germline-derived CDR1 and CDR2 are SGHAT and FQNNGV. Here the CDR3 DNA reads TGTGCCAGCAGCGCTAGCCCAACTATTAAGGCAGCTTTCTTT. Its protein product is CASSASPTIKAAFF.

The rearrangement uses TRBV4-2 and TRBJ1-2; 8 nucleotides agree with TRBD1. CDR3 size: 15 residues. J was trimmed by 7 bases and V by 1 base; bases with no gene match: 8. The V gene's germline CDR1 is LGHNA and CDR2 YNFKEQ. CDR3 region: CASSQVQGATSGYTF. CDR3 sequence (DNA): TGTGCCAGCAGCCAAGTTCAGGGGGCGACGAGTGGCTACACCTTC.

The chain employs TRBV7-2 and TRBJ2-7, with 11 nucleotides matching TRBD1. CDR1 is SGHTA, CDR2 FQGNSA, per germline. This CDR3 has 15 amino acids. V shed 4 bases, J shed 4 bases, and the junction held 6 bases outside the gene matches. The CDR3 DNA reads as TGTGCCAGCAGCTACTCCGGGACAGGGGGTTACGAGCAGTACTTC. The encoded protein is CASSYSGTGGYEQYF.

This chain's CDR3 is CASSIVGATNEKLFF. CDR3 in DNA: TGTGCCAGTAGTATAGTAGGGGCAACTAATGAAAAACTGTTTTTT. The chain couples TRBV19 to TRBJ1-4; tentative D call: TRBD1 (5 bases). CDR1 is LNHDA, CDR2 SQIVND, per germline (reference sequence). The ends were cut back, 1 base at V and 0 bases at J, with 6 bases in the middle. The CDR3 is 15 amino acids. Combining the CDR3 with reference TRBV19 and TRBJ1-4 gives the whole variable domain DGGITQSPKYLFRKEGQNVTLSCEQNLNHDAMYWYRQDPGQGLRLIYYSQIVNDFQKGDIAEGYSVSREKKESFPLTVTSAQKNPTAFYLCASSIVGATNEKLFFGSGTQLSVL.

The V gene is TRBV11-2, the J gene TRBJ2-3; D unclear. The CDR3 has 13 residues. Trimming left V 0 bases short and J 5 bases short, with 6 bases between. Germline CDR1 reads SGHAT; CDR2 reads FQNNGV. In nucleotides, the CDR3 is TGTGCCAGCAGCTTAGATTGGGTAGATACGCAGTATTTT. It translates to CASSLDWVDTQYF.

The V gene is TRBV9, the J gene TRBJ2-5; 8 bases line up with TRBD2. This CDR3 has 16 residues. Germline values: CDR1 SGDLS, CDR2 YYNGEE. Trimming cost V 2 bases and J 5 bases; bases outside gene matches: 11. The CDR3 DNA sequence: TGTGCCAGCAGCGTTGGAACGGGGGGGCTTAGGGAGACCCAGTACTTC. It yields the protein CASSVGTGGLRETQYF.

The chain recombines TRBV12-3 or TRBV12-4 with TRBJ1-1; tentatively, D is TRBD1 (6 bases). V shed 6 bases and J shed 1 base, with 9 bases lying between them. The CDR3 has 13 amino acids. The CDR3 DNA reads as TGTGCCAGCAGCAAGACAGGGAACACTGAAGCTTTCTTT. It specifies CASSKTGNTEAFF.

The rearrangement uses TRBV7-9 and TRBJ2-5; no clear D. Germline CDR1 reads SEHNR; CDR2 reads FQNEAQ (reference sequence). The CDR3 loop spans 15 amino acids. Trimming removed 4 bases at V and 5 bases at J, with 17 bases between. The CDR3 DNA reads TGTGCCAGCAGCTCTACCTGGGCGTTTCGGGAGACCCAGTACTTC. Its protein is CASSSTWAFRETQYF.

The chain uses TRBV7-2 and TRBJ1-1; the D is unclear. The germline V gene has CDR1 SGHTA and CDR2 FQGNSA. Trimming took 1 base from V and 8 from J, leaving 5 bases between them. This CDR3 is 11 amino acids long. The CDR3 spells CASSLESEAFF. The CDR3 DNA reads as TGTGCCAGCAGCTTAGAATCAGAAGCTTTCTTT.

This clone was seen a few times. This chain links TRBV7-3 with TRBJ2-3; D is possibly TRBD2 (6 bases). V was cut by 1 base and J by 0 bases, with 11 bases left in between. The CDR3 is 16 residues long. Germline-derived CDR1 and CDR2 are SGHTA and FQGTGA. The CDR3 region is CASSLIGRTSTDTQYF. CDR3 nucleotide sequence: TGTGCCAGCAGCTTAATAGGGAGGACTAGCACAGATACGCAGTATTTT.

The CDR3 loop reads CASSLGVGEEEAFF. DNA of the CDR3: TGTGCCAGCAGCTTAGGGGTGGGGGAAGAGGAAGCTTTCTTT. The chain couples TRBV7-9 to TRBJ1-1, with a tentative D call TRBD1 (5 bases). Trimming shortened V by 1 base and J by 8 bases, and 14 bases separated the two germline ends. Germline CDR1 reads SEHNR; CDR2 reads FQNEAQ (reference sequence). This CDR3 contains 14 residues.